Below are 31 T cell receptor beta chains sequenced from a single sample in a study of OX40 agonist ivuxolimab in advanced cancers. Data came from immunoSEQ multiplex PCR; TCRdb stores just in-frame clones and leaves some out. The data contain 70,000 to 85,000 clones, about 89% of them singletons. The sequencing here drew on CD4+ or CD8+ T cells sorted from blood, taken in a trial of the OX40 agonist ivuxolimab. The origin of the receptors is an adult with an advanced solid tumor such as melanoma, head and neck, liver or kidney cancer.

The chain couples TRBV11-2 to TRBJ1-1, with D tentatively TRBD1 (5 bases). Deletions cut 5 bases from V and 1 base from J, with 14 bases between. Germline CDR1 is SGHAT and CDR2 is FQNNGV. This CDR3 is built from 15 residues. In nucleotides, the CDR3 is TGTGCCAGCAGCCCCCCCGCGACAGAGAACACTGAAGCTTTCTTT. Its protein product is CASSPPATENTEAFF.

The chain is built from TRBV27 and TRBJ1-1; 12 bases are a match to TRBD1. Germline V lookup: CDR1 MNHEY, CDR2 SMNVEV (reference sequence). This CDR3 contains 16 residues. With 2 bases clipped from V and 5 bases from J, the junction kept 6 bases outside the gene matches. CDR3 residues: CASSLIGTGGFTEAFF. The CDR3 DNA reads TGTGCCAGCAGTTTAATCGGGACAGGGGGCTTTACTGAAGCTTTCTTT.

CDR3 sequence: CASSFQPLPPFNNNEQFF. The CDR3 bases are TGTGCCAGCAGCTTCCAACCACTACCCCCTTTCAACAACAATGAGCAGTTCTTC. The chain uses TRBV7-9 and TRBJ2-1; D not certain. The CDR3 runs 18 residues. Germline V CDR1 and CDR2: SEHNR, FQNEAQ (reference sequence). V lost 3 bases and J 5 bases, leaving 23 bases between the germline ends.

This clone was detected once. The rearrangement uses TRBV29-1 and TRBJ2-1, with 9 bases identical to TRBD2. The V gene end was trimmed by 3 bases and the J gene end by 7 bases; junction bases not matched to a gene: 13. This CDR3 has 16 amino acids. CDR1 is SQVTM, CDR2 ANQGSEA, per germline. CDR3: CSVDGILAGRGNEQFF. As DNA, the CDR3 is TGCAGCGTTGACGGGATCCTAGCGGGAAGAGGTAATGAGCAGTTCTTC.

The chain recombines TRBV14 with TRBJ1-2; D possibly corresponds to TRBD1 (6 bases). Germline values: CDR1 SGHDN, CDR2 FVKESK. Trimming pared 4 bases from V and 4 bases from J, leaving 28 bases between. The CDR3 runs 19 residues. CDR3 amino acids: CASSREEEPGWTVRYGYTF. The CDR3 bases are TGTGCCAGCAGCCGAGAAGAGGAACCCGGGTGGACAGTCCGCTATGGCTACACCTTC.

The rearrangement joins TRBV28 to TRBJ1-5; the match to TRBD1 covers 9 bases. This CDR3 spans 17 amino acids. V gave up 3 bases and J gave up 5 bases; unmatched junction bases: 11. Germline V gene sequence: CDR1 MDHEN, CDR2 SYDVKM. CDR3 region: CASSFLPTRQGDQPQHF. The CDR3 bases are TGTGCCAGCAGTTTCCTCCCTACACGACAGGGGGATCAGCCCCAGCATTTT.

V usage is TRBV5-1 and J usage is TRBJ1-1; 10 bases fit TRBD1. Germline values: CDR1 SGHRS, CDR2 YFSETQ. Trimming removed 0 bases from V and 1 base from J; junction bases left unmatched: 3. The CDR3 loop spans 16 amino acids. This CDR3 is CASSLGQGASNTEAFF. CDR3 nucleotide sequence: TGCGCCAGCAGCTTGGGACAGGGGGCCTCGAACACTGAAGCTTTCTTT.

V and J are TRBV28 and TRBJ1-2; tentative D call: TRBD1 (6 bases). The V end was cut by 2 bases, the J end by 4 bases, with 17 bases between. Germline-derived CDR1 and CDR2 are MDHEN and SYDVKM. This CDR3 has 16 amino acids. The CDR3 protein is CASSLVRLGGGYGYTF. The CDR3 bases are TGTGCCAGCAGTTTAGTACGATTAGGAGGGGGCTATGGCTACACCTTC.

The chain is built from TRBV7-9 and TRBJ1-1; tentatively, D is TRBD1 (5 bases). Germline CDR1 reads SEHNR; CDR2 reads FQNEAQ (reference sequence). CDR3 size: 15 residues. Trimming took 2 bases from V and 1 from J, leaving 11 bases between them. The CDR3 is CASSLPMGGNTEAFF. CDR3 in DNA: TGTGCCAGCAGCTTACCCATGGGGGGGAACACTGAAGCTTTCTTT.

The chain employs TRBV28 and TRBJ1-5; no clear D. The CDR3 sequence is 15 residues long. Germline CDR1 and CDR2: MDHEN and SYDVKM. Trimming stripped 3 bases from V and 2 bases from J, with 11 bases between. The CDR3 DNA is TGTGCCAGCAGTTTCTTGGGCAGCCGCAATCAGCCCCAGCATTTT. Translation gives CASSFLGSRNQPQHF.

This chain uses TRBV19 with TRBJ1-5, with D perhaps TRBD1 (6 bases). Germline V gene lookup returns CDR1 LNHDA and CDR2 SQIVND (reference sequence). The CDR3 totals 13 residues. Trimming removed 6 bases at V and 6 bases at J, with 12 bases between. The CDR3: CASRGQGIQPQHF. Written as DNA, the CDR3 is TGTGCCAGTAGGGGCCAGGGGATTCAGCCCCAGCATTTT.

This chain uses TRBV14 with TRBJ2-7; TRBD2 is a possible D gene (5 bases). CDR3 length: 14 amino acids. Germline CDR1 SGHDN, CDR2 FVKESK. Trimming stripped 4 bases from V and 3 bases from J, with 13 bases between. The CDR3 coding sequence is TGTGCCAGCAGCCCCACCGGGAACTACTACGAGCAGTACTTC. Its protein product is CASSPTGNYYEQYF.

This clone was found once. CDR3 loop: CASSPPTGYYGYTF. CDR3 sequence (DNA): TGTGCCAGCAGCCCTCCGACAGGGTACTATGGCTACACCTTC. The J gene is TRBJ1-2, the V gene TRBV7-9; 7 nucleotides align to TRBD1. In germline, CDR1 is SEHNR, CDR2 FQNEAQ (reference sequence). V was clipped by 5 bases and J by 3 bases; unmatched bases: 6. The CDR3 sequence is 14 residues long.

This chain joins TRBV27 and TRBJ2-1, with 10 positions matching TRBD2. The CDR3 is 18 amino acids. Germline V gene data show CDR1 as MNHEY and CDR2 as SMNVEV (reference sequence). With 2 bases clipped from V and 1 base from J, the junction kept 8 bases outside the gene matches. Here the CDR3 reads CASSLVSASGSSYNEQFF. The CDR3 coding sequence is TGTGCCAGCAGTTTAGTGTCTGCTAGCGGGAGTTCCTACAATGAGCAGTTCTTC.

This chain connects TRBV5-1 to TRBJ2-7; D might be TRBD2 (5 bases). CDR1 is SGHRS, CDR2 YFSETQ, per germline. V lost 3 bases and J 3 bases, leaving 10 bases between the germline ends. CDR3 length: 13 amino acids. The CDR3 DNA is TGCGCCAGCAGCTCGACACGGGACTACGAGCAGTACTTC. This translates into CASSSTRDYEQYF.

The chain uses TRBV2 and TRBJ2-1, with TRBD1 matching over 8 bases. This CDR3 spans 15 amino acids. CDR1 and CDR2 (germline): SNHLY, FYNNEI. V was pared by 3 bases and J by 8 bases, with 9 bases of the junction left unmatched. The CDR3 sequence is CASSDWQGARDEQFF. CDR3 sequence (DNA): TGTGCCAGCAGTGATTGGCAGGGGGCGCGGGATGAGCAGTTCTTC. The whole variable domain, filled in from reference TRBV2 and TRBJ2-1, reads EPEVTQTPSHQVTQMGQEVILRCVPISNHLYFYWYRQILGQKVEFLVSFYNNEISEKSEIFDDQFSVERPDGSNFTLKIRSTKLEDSAMYFCASSDWQGARDEQFFGPGTRLTVL.

The genes are TRBV28 and TRBJ1-5; D possibly corresponds to TRBD1 (5 bases). Trimming pared 7 bases from V and 1 base from J, leaving 14 bases between. The CDR3 runs to 15 residues. CDR1 is MDHEN, CDR2 SYDVKM, per germline. The CDR3 bases are TGTGCCAGCAACCTAAGGGGTGTAAGCAATCAGCCCCAGCATTTT. It specifies CASNLRGVSNQPQHF.

By its share, this clone is medium-sized. The V call is TRBV2, the J call TRBJ2-7; D could derive from TRBD1 or TRBD2 (6 bases each). The germline V gene has CDR1 SNHLY and CDR2 FYNNEI. The CDR3 is made up of 15 amino acids. Trimming took 5 bases from V and 5 from J, leaving 19 bases between them. CDR3 region: CASSPAGEVVDEQYF. The CDR3 nucleotides are TGTGCCAGCAGTCCGGCAGGGGAGGTTGTGGACGAGCAGTACTTC.

V gene TRBV29-1 combines with J gene TRBJ2-6; 11 nucleotides agree with TRBD1. Germline assignment: CDR1 SQVTM and CDR2 ANQGSEA. The V gene end was trimmed by 5 bases and the J gene end by 0 bases; junction bases not matched to a gene: 6. This CDR3 has 17 residues. This chain's CDR3 is CSVLGTGGFSGANVLTF. DNA of the CDR3: TGCAGCGTTCTTGGGACAGGGGGATTCTCTGGGGCCAACGTCCTGACTTTC.

The chain is built from TRBV28 and TRBJ2-7; D is ambiguous. Per germline, CDR1 MDHEN and CDR2 SYDVKM. V dropped 3 bases and J dropped 4 bases, with 13 bases sitting between them. This CDR3 is 14 amino acids long. For the CDR3, the DNA is TGTGCCAGCAGTTTGTATTTACGGGTTTACGAGCAGTACTTC. This sequence encodes CASSLYLRVYEQYF.

The chain is built from TRBV7-6 and TRBJ1-1; D may be TRBD1 (6 bases). The V gene's germline CDR1 is SGHVS and CDR2 FNYEAQ. This CDR3 has 17 residues. The V gene lost 0 bases and the J gene lost 4 bases, with 18 bases spanning the gap. CDR3 nucleotides: TGTGCCAGCAGCTTAGCCGGGGGGGCGGCATACGGCACTGAAGCTTTCTTT. This sequence encodes CASSLAGGAAYGTEAFF.

This clone was found once. The rearrangement uses TRBV30 and TRBJ1-2; TRBD1 is a possible D gene (5 bases). Trimming removed 2 bases at V and 4 bases at J, with 8 bases between. The germline gives CDR1 GTSNPN, CDR2 SVGIG (reference sequence). The CDR3 covers 12 residues. CDR3 amino acids: CAWSQGSYGYTF. The CDR3 nucleotides read TGTGCCTGGAGTCAGGGTAGCTATGGCTACACCTTC.

V is TRBV27 and J is TRBJ2-3; D is unresolved. V was clipped by 5 bases and J by 2 bases, with 17 bases between them. The CDR3 has 16 residues. Germline values: CDR1 MNHEY, CDR2 SMNVEV (reference sequence). CDR3 region: CASSPLQLFPTDTQYF. DNA of the CDR3: TGTGCCAGCAGTCCCCTCCAACTGTTCCCCACAGATACGCAGTATTTT.

The CDR3 is CASSQDPGRLAPLREQYF. The CDR3 DNA reads TGCGCCAGCAGCCAAGATCCAGGCCGGCTAGCCCCCCTACGGGAGCAGTACTTC. The rearrangement uses TRBV4-1 and TRBJ2-7; TRBD2 might be the D (5 bases). The CDR3 consists of 18 residues. The V gene lost 0 bases and the J gene lost 7 bases, with 25 bases spanning the gap. CDR1 MGHRA and CDR2 YSYEKL come from the germline V gene.

The sample holds a few counts of this clone. This chain connects TRBV7-9 to TRBJ2-1; maybe TRBD1 (6 bases). The CDR3 spans 14 residues. V was cut by 8 bases and J by 2 bases, with 13 bases left in between. Germline V gives CDR1 SEHNR, CDR2 FQNEAQ (reference sequence). The CDR3: CASRDTNTYNEQFF. In DNA form, the CDR3 reads TGTGCCAGCCGGGACACTAATACCTACAATGAGCAGTTCTTC.

The table lists this clone with a count of one. V usage is TRBV7-8 and J usage is TRBJ1-5; D possibly corresponds to TRBD1 (5 bases). CDR3 length: 16 amino acids. The V end was cut by 7 bases, the J end by 0 bases, with 16 bases between. CDR1 and CDR2 (germline): SGHVS, FQNEAQ. Here the CDR3 reads CASKPSGALSNQPQHF. The CDR3 bases are TGTGCCAGCAAACCGAGTGGGGCCCTTAGCAATCAGCCCCAGCATTTT.

The chain recombines TRBV19 with TRBJ2-7, with D perhaps matching TRBD1 or TRBD2 (5 bases each). CDR1 LNHDA and CDR2 SQIVND come from the germline V gene (reference sequence). CDR3 size: 14 residues. Trimming left V 11 bases short and J 2 bases short, with 19 bases between. The CDR3 reads CAPKGRDQPYEQYF. CDR3 bases: TGTGCCCCCAAGGGACGGGACCAGCCCTACGAGCAGTACTTC.

A few counts support this clone. The J gene is TRBJ1-1, the V gene TRBV6-1, with D perhaps matching TRBD1 (5 bases). Per the germline V gene, CDR1 is MNHNS and CDR2 is SASEGT. This CDR3 is 14 amino acids long. Trimming removed 4 bases at V and 1 base at J, with 10 bases between. The CDR3 region is CASSGSTGNTEAFF. CDR3 in DNA: TGTGCCAGCAGTGGCAGTACAGGGAACACTGAAGCTTTCTTT.

The rearrangement joins TRBV28 to TRBJ2-1; 15 positions agree with TRBD2. This CDR3 contains 18 residues. Germline CDR1 is MDHEN and CDR2 is SYDVKM. Losses at the gene ends were 7 bases for V and 0 bases for J; bases not matched to a gene: 7. CDR3 nucleotides: TGTGCCAGCATCCCCTTGGGACTAGCGGGAGGCTCCTACAATGAGCAGTTCTTC. Translation gives CASIPLGLAGGSYNEQFF.

The chain carries TRBV4-1 and TRBJ2-7; D call uncertain. The CDR3 loop spans 15 amino acids. The germline V gene has CDR1 MGHRA and CDR2 YSYEKL. The V gene lost 1 base and the J gene lost 3 bases, with 13 bases spanning the gap. The CDR3 sequence is CASSQVDRYRYEQYF. For the CDR3, the DNA is TGCGCCAGCAGCCAAGTCGATAGGTATCGCTACGAGCAGTACTTC.

J is TRBJ1-1 and V is TRBV11-1, with D possibly TRBD1 on 5 matching bases. The V and J ends lost 1 base and 0 bases respectively, with 12 bases between them. The CDR3 spans 16 residues. Germline loops: CDR1 SGHAT, CDR2 FQDESV (reference sequence). The CDR3 DNA is TGTGCCAGCAGCTTAGACAGGCTTATGATGAACACTGAAGCTTTCTTT. This gives the protein CASSLDRLMMNTEAFF.